This T cell receptor beta chain was documented in a study of blood T cell repertoires in COVID-19. Study-wide background: In each case, the material was cDNA or gDNA derived from T cells, B-cell-depleted T cells, or PBMCs.

Trimming stripped 11 bases from V and 6 bases from J, with 11 bases between. This CDR3 is 10 amino acids long. Sequencing was performed with immunoSEQ multiplex PCR; in TCRdb, only in-frame clones are kept and a portion is missing. The data hold about 120,000 clones, with about 85% observed a single time. This chain connects TRBV23-1 to TRBJ2-7; D is undetermined. TRBV23-1 is assigned to the ORF class and has an uncertain function. The origin of this receptor is a man older than 75 with active or convalescent COVID-19. Material: peripheral blood. CDR3 DNA sequence: TGCGCCCCCCAGTCGGGCGAGCAGTACTTC. Translated: CAPQSGEQYF.